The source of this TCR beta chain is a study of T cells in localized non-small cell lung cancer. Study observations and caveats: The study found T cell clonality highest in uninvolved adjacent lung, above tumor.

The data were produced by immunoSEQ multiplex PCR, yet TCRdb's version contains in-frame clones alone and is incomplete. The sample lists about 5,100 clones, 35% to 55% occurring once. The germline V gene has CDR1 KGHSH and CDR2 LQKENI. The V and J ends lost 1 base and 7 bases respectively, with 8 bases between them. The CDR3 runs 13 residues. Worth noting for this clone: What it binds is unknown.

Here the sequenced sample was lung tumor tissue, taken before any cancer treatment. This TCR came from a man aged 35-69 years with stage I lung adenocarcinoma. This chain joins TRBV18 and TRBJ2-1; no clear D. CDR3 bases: TGTGCCAGCTCACCACTGGGTAAGAATGAGCAGTTCTTC. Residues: CASSPLGKNEQFF.